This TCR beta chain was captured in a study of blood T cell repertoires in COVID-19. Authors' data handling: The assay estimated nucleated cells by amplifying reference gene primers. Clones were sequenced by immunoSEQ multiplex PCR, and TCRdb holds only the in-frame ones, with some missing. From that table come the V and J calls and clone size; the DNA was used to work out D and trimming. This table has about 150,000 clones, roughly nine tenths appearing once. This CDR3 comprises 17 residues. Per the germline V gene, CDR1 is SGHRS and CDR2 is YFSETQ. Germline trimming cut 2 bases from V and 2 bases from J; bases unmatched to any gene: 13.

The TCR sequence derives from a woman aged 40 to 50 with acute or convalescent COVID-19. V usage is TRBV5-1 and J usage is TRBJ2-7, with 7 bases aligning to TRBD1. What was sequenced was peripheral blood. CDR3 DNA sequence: TGCGCCAGCAGCTTTACTTCTCCGGGACAGACACCCTACGAGCAGTACTTC. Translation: CASSFTSPGQTPYEQYF.